This is a list of T cell receptor beta chains from one sample in a study of human T cells and chemical hapten exposure. TCRdb re-analysed the RACE reads in MiXCR, keeping a single row per CDR3 protein. Altogether roughly 140,000 distinct CDR3 sequences are present, over 9.5% being singletons, with the ten largest covering approximately 1.3%. The sample was whole blood, taken in connection with sensitization to the hapten diphenylcyclopropenone (DPC). The receptors come from a woman between 50 and 59 years old with alopecia areata. Some clones in this sample may be carry-over from other donors' samples. Each CDR3 is given with its conserved first and last residue. Clone size is shown for a subset of rows, as once, few, many or a class of expanded clone.

>NA|TRBV7-6
CASSASGGLGGDTQYF
>many|TRBV11-2
CASTTGTSGSSYNEQFF
>NA|TRBV20-1
CSARDQRIYSYEQYF
>many|TRBV13
CASSLTRAAYNEQFF
>NA|TRBV24-1
CATSDFSGELFF
>NA|TRBV4-3
CASSQGGSRNTEAFF
>NA|TRBV11-2
CASSSDGQSEAFF
>NA|TRBV29-1
CSAGGGSEGYTF
>few|TRBV10-3
CAITAGAPSYNEQFF
>few|TRBV11-2
CASSRDGDSTDTQYF
>once|TRBV11-2
CASSFIAGMSTDTQYF
>many|TRBV10-3
CAISEITHGNEQFF
>NA|TRBV5-1
CASSLDLSLNTEAFF
>NA|TRBV7-9
CASSSGTMDTQYF
>few|TRBV5-1
CASSSTGITDTQYF
>NA|TRBV6-2/TRBV6-3
CAVLRLAGGDEQFF
>few|TRBV7-3
CASSTPPGRIEETQYF
>few|TRBV15
CATSRDLQGRGSPLHF
>many|TRBV27
CASSLSTPGGTEAFF
>few|TRBV3-1
CASSQFGRRFEQYF
>NA|TRBV6-6
CASSSGSTGYNSPLHF
>many|TRBV28
CASRSSPIRDRGYTF
>few|TRBV11-2
CASSPVAGLYEQYF
>few|TRBV20-1
CSAGPGAENIQYF
>many|TRBV11-1
CASSPGQETQYF